This T cell receptor beta chain was documented in a study of T cell responses to AZD1222 COVID-19 vaccine. Study-wide findings and caveats: In all cases, repertoires were sampled only after the peak T cell response. Only six or seven AZD1222 recipients tested seropositive at baseline.

Clones were sequenced by immunoSEQ multiplex PCR, and TCRdb holds only the in-frame ones, with some missing. The sample yields 92,000 or so clones, roughly nine tenths seen once. CDR3 size: 15 residues. Germline V gene sequence: CDR1 SGHRS, CDR2 YFSETQ. The ends lost 4 bases at V and 2 bases at J; junction bases unmatched: 5. About this clone: What it binds is not known.

Sequenced material: peripheral blood, taken on day 0 of AZD1222 vaccination. The clonotype comes from an adult in good health. The chain carries TRBV5-1 and TRBJ2-1; TRBD2 agrees at 8 bases. DNA of the CDR3: TGCGCCAGCAGCAGAACTAGCGGTACCTACAATGAGCAGTTCTTC. Residues: CASSRTSGTYNEQFF.